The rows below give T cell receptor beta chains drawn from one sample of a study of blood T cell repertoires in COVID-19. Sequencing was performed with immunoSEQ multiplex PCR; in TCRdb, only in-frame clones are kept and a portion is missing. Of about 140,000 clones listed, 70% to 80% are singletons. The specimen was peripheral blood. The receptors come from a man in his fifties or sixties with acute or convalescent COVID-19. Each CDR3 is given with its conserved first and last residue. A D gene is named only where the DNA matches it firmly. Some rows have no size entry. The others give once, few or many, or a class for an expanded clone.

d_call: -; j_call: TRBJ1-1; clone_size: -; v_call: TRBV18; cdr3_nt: TGTGCCGGTTCCTCCATACAGGGTACGAACACTGAAGCTTTCTTT; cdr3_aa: CAGSSIQGTNTEAFF
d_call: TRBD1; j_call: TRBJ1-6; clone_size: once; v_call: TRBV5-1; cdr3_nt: TGCGCCAGCAGCTTGCGTGAGGGGGCGGCTAATAATTCACCCCTCCACTTT; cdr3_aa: CASSLREGAANNSPLHF
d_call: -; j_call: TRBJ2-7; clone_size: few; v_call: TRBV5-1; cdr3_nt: TGCGCCAGCACCGAATCAGGGTCTTTACTCTACGAGCAGTACTTC; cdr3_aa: CASTESGSLLYEQYF
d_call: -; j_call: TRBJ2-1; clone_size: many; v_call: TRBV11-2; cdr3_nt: TGTGCCAGCAGCATAAACTCAGACTGGAGCTCCTACAATGAGCAGTTCTTC; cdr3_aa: CASSINSDWSSYNEQFF
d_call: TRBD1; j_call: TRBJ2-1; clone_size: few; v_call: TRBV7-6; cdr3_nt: TGTGCCAGCAGCTTCATGAAGGGGGCACCTACCTACAATGAGCAGTTCTTC; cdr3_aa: CASSFMKGAPTYNEQFF
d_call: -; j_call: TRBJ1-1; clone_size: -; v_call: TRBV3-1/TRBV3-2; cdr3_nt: TGTGCCAGCAGCCATCATACTGAAGCTTTCTTT; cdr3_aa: CASSHHTEAFF
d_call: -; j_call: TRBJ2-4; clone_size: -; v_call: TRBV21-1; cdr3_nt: TGTGCCAGCAGCAATGATCCACCTAGTGAGGCCAAAAACATTCAGTACTTC; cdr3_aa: CASSNDPPSEAKNIQYF
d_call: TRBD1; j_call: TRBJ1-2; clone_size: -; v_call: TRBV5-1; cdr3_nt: TGCGCCAGCAGCTTGACAGGGGGCGATGGCTACACCTTC; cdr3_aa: CASSLTGGDGYTF
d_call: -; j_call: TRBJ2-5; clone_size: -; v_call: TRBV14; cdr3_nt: TGTGCCAGCAGCCAAGATCTATCCGGGGAAGAGACCCAGTACTTC; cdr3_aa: CASSQDLSGEETQYF
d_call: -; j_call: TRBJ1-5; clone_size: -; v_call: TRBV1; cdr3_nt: TGCACCAGCAGCCAAGAGGAAAGGGGGGGGAATCAGCCCCAGCATTTT; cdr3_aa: CTSSQEERGGNQPQHF
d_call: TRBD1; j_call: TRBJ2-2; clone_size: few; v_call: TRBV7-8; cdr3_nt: TGTGCCAGCAGCTTATACAGGGGGCGTTCCGGGGAGCTGTTTTTT; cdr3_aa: CASSLYRGRSGELFF
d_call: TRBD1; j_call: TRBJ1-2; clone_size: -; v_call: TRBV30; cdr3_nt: TGTGCCTGGGGGCGCGAGGACAGGGACCATTATGGCTACACCTTC; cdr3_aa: CAWGREDRDHYGYTF
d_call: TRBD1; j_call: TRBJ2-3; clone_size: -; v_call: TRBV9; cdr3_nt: TGTGCCAGCAGCCAACAGGGGGCGACACTTAAATTCAGCACAGATACGCAGTATTTT; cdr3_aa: CASSQQGATLKFSTDTQYF
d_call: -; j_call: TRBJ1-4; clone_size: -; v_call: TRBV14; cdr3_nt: TGTGCCAGCAGCCAAAGACGGGCCGCCGGAGGGCCTAATGAAAAACTGTTTTTT; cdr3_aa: CASSQRRAAGGPNEKLFF
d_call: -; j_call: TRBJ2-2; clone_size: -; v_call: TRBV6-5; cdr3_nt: TGTGCCAGCAGTTACATGCAGGAACACCCCGGGGAGCTGTTTTTT; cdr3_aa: CASSYMQEHPGELFF
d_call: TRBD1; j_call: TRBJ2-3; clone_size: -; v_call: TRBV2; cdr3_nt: TGTGCCAGCAGTGAAGGAGTAGGGGGCAGAGATACGCAGTATTTT; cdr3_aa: CASSEGVGGRDTQYF
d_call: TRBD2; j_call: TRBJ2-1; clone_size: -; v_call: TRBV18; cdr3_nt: TGTGCCAGCTCAACGACTCTAGCGGGGGATTACAATGAGCAGTTCTTC; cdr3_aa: CASSTTLAGDYNEQFF
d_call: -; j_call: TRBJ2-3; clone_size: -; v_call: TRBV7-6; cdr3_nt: TGTGCCAGCAGCTTAGGGTTCGGGGGACATACGCAGTATTTT; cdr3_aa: CASSLGFGGHTQYF
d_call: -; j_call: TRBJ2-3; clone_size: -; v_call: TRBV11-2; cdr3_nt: TGTGCCAGCAGCTTAGGTCCAGGGGCAGATACGCAGTATTTT; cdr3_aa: CASSLGPGADTQYF
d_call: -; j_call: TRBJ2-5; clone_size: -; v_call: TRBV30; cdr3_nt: TGTGCCTGGAGCTCTGAGGCGGGGGCGAACCAAGAGACCCAGTACTTC; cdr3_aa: CAWSSEAGANQETQYF
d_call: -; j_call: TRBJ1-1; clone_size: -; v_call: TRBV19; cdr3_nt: TGTGCCAGTCACTCATCGAACACTGAAGCTTTCTTT; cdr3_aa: CASHSSNTEAFF
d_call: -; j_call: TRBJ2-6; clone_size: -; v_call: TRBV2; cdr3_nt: TGTGCCAGCAGGGAACACTCTGGGGCCAACGTCCTGACTTTC; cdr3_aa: CASREHSGANVLTF
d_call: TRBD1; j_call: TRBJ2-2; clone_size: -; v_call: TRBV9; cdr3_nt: TGTGCCAGCAGCGCCCGGACAGGGGTATTAGGCGGGGAGCTGTTTTTT; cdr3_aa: CASSARTGVLGGELFF
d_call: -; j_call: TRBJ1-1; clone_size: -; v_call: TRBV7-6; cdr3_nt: TGTGCCAGCAGCTTAGAGGAGGGCAGTAACACTGAAGCTTTCTTT; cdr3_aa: CASSLEEGSNTEAFF
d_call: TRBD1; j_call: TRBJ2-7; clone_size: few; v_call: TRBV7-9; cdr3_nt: TGTGCCAGCAGCTTGCGGGACAGGGGCTACGAGCAGTACTTC; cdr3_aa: CASSLRDRGYEQYF
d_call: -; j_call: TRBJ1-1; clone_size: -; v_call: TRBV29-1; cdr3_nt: TGCAGCGTTGATCGAGCGACGGACACTGAAGCTTTCTTT; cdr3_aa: CSVDRATDTEAFF
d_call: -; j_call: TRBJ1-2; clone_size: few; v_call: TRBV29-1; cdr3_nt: TGCAGCGCCGAGGAGGGGTATGGCTACACCTTC; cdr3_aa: CSAEEGYGYTF
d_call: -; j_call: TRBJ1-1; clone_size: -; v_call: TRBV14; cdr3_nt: TGTGCCAGCAGTCAAGGGGCAGGGGTAAACACTGAAGCTTTCTTT; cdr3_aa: CASSQGAGVNTEAFF
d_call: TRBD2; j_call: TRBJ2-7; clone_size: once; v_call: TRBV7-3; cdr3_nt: TGTGCCAGCAGCTTACTCGGGGGGAGCTCCTACGAGCAGTACTTC; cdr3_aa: CASSLLGGSSYEQYF
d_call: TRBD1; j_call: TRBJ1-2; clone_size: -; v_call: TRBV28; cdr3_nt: TGTGCCAGCAGTCAAATCGCATACCGGGACAGGGGTTTTGGCTACACCTTC; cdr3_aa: CASSQIAYRDRGFGYTF
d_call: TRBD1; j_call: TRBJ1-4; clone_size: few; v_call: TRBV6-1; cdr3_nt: TGTGCCAGCAGTGATACCGGGACAGGAGACTATTTTTTT; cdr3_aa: CASSDTGTGDYFF
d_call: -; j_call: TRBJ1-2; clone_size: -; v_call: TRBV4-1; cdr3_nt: TGCGCCAGCAGCAGCCCGGAGTCTAACTATGGCTACACCTTC; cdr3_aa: CASSSPESNYGYTF
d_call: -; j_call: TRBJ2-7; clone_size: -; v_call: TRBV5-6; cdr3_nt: TGTGCCAGCAGCTTGGGACAGCTTCACTACGAGCAGTACTTC; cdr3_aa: CASSLGQLHYEQYF
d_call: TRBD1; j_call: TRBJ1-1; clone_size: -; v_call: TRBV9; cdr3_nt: TGTGCCAGCAGCCCCGGGACAGGGGTGAACACTGAAGCTTTCTTT; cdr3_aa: CASSPGTGVNTEAFF
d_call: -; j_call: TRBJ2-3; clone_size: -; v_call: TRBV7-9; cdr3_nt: TGTGCCAGCAGCTGGGGGCAGGGAGAGTCAGATACGCAGTATTTT; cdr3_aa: CASSWGQGESDTQYF
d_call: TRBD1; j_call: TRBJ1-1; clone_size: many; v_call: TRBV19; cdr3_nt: TGTGCCAGTAGTGAGGGGGCCACTGAAGCTTTCTTT; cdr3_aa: CASSEGATEAFF
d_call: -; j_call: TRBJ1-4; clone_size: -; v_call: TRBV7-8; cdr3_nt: TGTGCCAGCAGCTTCTCCGGGACACCTAATGAAAAACTGTTTTTT; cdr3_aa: CASSFSGTPNEKLFF
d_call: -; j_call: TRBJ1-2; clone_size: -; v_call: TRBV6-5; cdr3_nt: TGTGCCAGCAGTTTGTTTCGGGACTATGGCTACACCTTC; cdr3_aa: CASSLFRDYGYTF
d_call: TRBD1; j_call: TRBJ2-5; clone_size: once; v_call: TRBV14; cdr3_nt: TGTGCCAGCAGCCACCGCCCCCTGACAGGGTCTCGGGAGACCCAGTACTTC; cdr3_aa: CASSHRPLTGSRETQYF
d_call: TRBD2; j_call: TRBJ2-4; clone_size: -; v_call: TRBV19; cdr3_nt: TGTGCCAGTAGTCCATTTTCGTCGGGGGGGCTCTCCAAAAACATTCAGTACTTC; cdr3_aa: CASSPFSSGGLSKNIQYF
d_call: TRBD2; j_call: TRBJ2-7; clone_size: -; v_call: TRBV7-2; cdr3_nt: TGTGCCAGCAGCGCAGACCTAGCGGGAAGCTACGAGCAGTACTTC; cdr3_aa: CASSADLAGSYEQYF
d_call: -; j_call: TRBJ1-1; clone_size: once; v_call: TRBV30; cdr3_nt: TGTGCCTGGAGTGTAGGCGCGGGGTCTGAAGCTTTCTTT; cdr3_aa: CAWSVGAGSEAFF